This is a list of T cell receptor beta chains from one sample in a study of T cells expressing NK-cell markers. TCRdb reprocessed the 5' RACE reads and stores each CDR3 protein as one record, lacking DNA. The sample shows some 460,000 distinct CDR3 sequences, and roughly 1.4% sits with its ten largest clones. The sample comprised blood T cells: a sorted CD56 or NKG2C T cell subset, CD4+ or CD8+ T cells, or bulk PBMC T cells (not recorded which). The receptor source for this set is a woman aged 45 to 65 in good health. Both conserved end residues are part of each CDR3.

V: TRBV9; J: TRBJ2-2; CDR3: CASSVSWSGNGELFF
V: TRBV20-1; J: TRBJ2-1; CDR3: CSARTSGMSNEQFF
V: TRBV4-1; J: TRBJ2-1; CDR3: CASSQEPTSGKGGEQFF
V: TRBV27; J: TRBJ2-1; CDR3: CASSVRWAGYNEQFF
V: TRBV5-1; J: TRBJ2-7; CDR3: CASSLGSGEQYF
V: TRBV27; J: TRBJ2-3; CDR3: CASSPTTGASTDTQYF
V: TRBV7-9; J: TRBJ2-5; CDR3: CASSFEQSETQYF
V: TRBV20-1; J: TRBJ1-4; CDR3: CSARIGTGNEKLFF
V: TRBV20-1; J: TRBJ2-1; CDR3: CSARDISGRGSYNEQFF
V: TRBV20-1; J: TRBJ1-2; CDR3: CSARESGLYGYTF
V: TRBV4-2; J: TRBJ2-4; CDR3: CASGEADRDLAKNIQYF
V: TRBV29-1; J: TRBJ2-1; CDR3: CSVAVGGGRYNEQFF
V: TRBV24-1; J: TRBJ1-2; CDR3: CATSDFDANYGYTF
V: TRBV9; J: TRBJ2-1; CDR3: CASSLSAGGKTYNEQFF
V: TRBV20-1; J: TRBJ2-1; CDR3: CSALTGNEQFF